These 31 T cell receptor beta chains came from one sample sequenced in a study of T cell changes during pregnancy in multiple sclerosis. Measured with immunoSEQ multiplex PCR; TCRdb has only the in-frame clones, and not every one. The sample has about 38,000 clones; around 91% are singletons. The sample here was CD8+ T cells from peripheral blood mononuclear cells, taken in the second trimester of pregnancy. These receptors came from a female donor with multiple sclerosis, enrolled in a pregnancy study.

This rearrangement joins TRBV19 to TRBJ2-1, with 9 bases identical to TRBD1. Germline loops: CDR1 LNHDA, CDR2 SQIVND (reference sequence). This CDR3 spans 15 amino acids. J was trimmed by 4 bases and V by 3 bases; bases with no gene match: 4. The CDR3 protein is CASSMGQGGYNEQFF. Written as DNA, the CDR3 is TGTGCCAGTAGTATGGGACAGGGAGGGTACAATGAGCAGTTCTTC.

The V gene is TRBV6-1, the J gene TRBJ2-1; 12 nucleotides line up with TRBD2. This CDR3 is 18 amino acids long. Germline CDR1 is MNHNS and CDR2 is SASEGT. V shed 4 bases, J shed 2 bases, and the junction held 9 bases outside the gene matches. The CDR3 sequence: CASSGLAGVTGAYNEQFF. The CDR3 region has the DNA TGTGCCAGCAGTGGACTAGCGGGAGTAACGGGAGCCTACAATGAGCAGTTCTTC.

The rearrangement uses TRBV7-9 and TRBJ1-2; TRBD1 matches 8 bases. CDR3 size: 16 residues. J was trimmed by 7 bases and V by 4 bases; bases with no gene match: 14. In germline, CDR1 is SEHNR, CDR2 FQNEAQ (reference sequence). In DNA, the CDR3 is TGTGCCAGCAGCTCGGTCTCCGGGACAGGTTTAGGTGGCTACACCTTC. Its protein is CASSSVSGTGLGGYTF. Looking up the rest from reference TRBV7-9 and TRBJ1-2 gives the full variable domain: DTGVSQNPRHKITKRGQNVTFRCDPISEHNRLYWYRQTLGQGPEFLTYFQNEAQLEKSRLLSDRFSAERPKGSFSTLEIQRTEQGDSAMYLCASSSVSGTGLGGYTFGSGTRLTVV.

The V and J genes are TRBV7-9 and TRBJ2-1, with D perhaps matching TRBD2 (5 bases). The CDR3 length is 13 residues. The germline V gene encodes CDR1 SEHNR and CDR2 FQNEAQ (reference sequence). V gave up 3 bases and J gave up 7 bases, with 10 bases separating them. The CDR3 DNA reads as TGTGCCAGCAGCTTGGAGGCTGGGAATGAGCAGTTCTTC. It codes for CASSLEAGNEQFF.

This clone was observed a handful of times. The junction departs from germline at one end; a sequencing error may be responsible. The gene calls are TRBV12-5 and TRBJ1-5, with TRBD1 matching over 10 bases. The CDR3 consists of 14 residues. CDR1 and CDR2 from the germline V gene are LGHNT and FRNRAP. CDR3 amino acids: CASALGQGHQPQHF. The CDR3 DNA reads as TGTGCTAGTGCTTTGGGACAGGGGCATCAGCCCCAGCATTTT.

This chain links TRBV14 with TRBJ2-1, with TRBD2 as a possible D gene (7 bases). Deletions cut 4 bases from V and 7 bases from J, with 20 bases between. From germline, CDR1 is SGHDN and CDR2 FVKESK. The CDR3 has 16 amino acids. CDR3 DNA: TGTGCCAGCAGCCGGGGAGGGGGACGCCTTTGGAATGAGCAGTTCTTC. Protein product: CASSRGGGRLWNEQFF.

V and J are TRBV5-1 and TRBJ2-3; D may be TRBD2 (6 bases). This CDR3 is built from 15 residues. V was clipped by 5 bases and J by 0 bases, with 13 bases between them. CDR1 SGHRS and CDR2 YFSETQ come from the germline V gene. The CDR3 loop is CASSYGTSSTDTQYF. The CDR3 DNA reads TGCGCCAGCAGTTACGGGACTTCTAGCACAGATACGCAGTATTTT.

The CDR3 protein is CASSVRTIFENEKLFF. In DNA form, the CDR3 reads TGTGCCAGCAGTGTTAGGACAATTTTTGAAAATGAAAAACTGTTTTTT. This sequence joins TRBV2 and TRBJ1-4, with D possibly TRBD1 on 5 matching bases. CDR3 length: 16 amino acids. Trimming removed 4 bases at V and 5 bases at J, with 17 bases between. CDR1 is SNHLY, CDR2 FYNNEI, per germline. Complete variable domain (other parts from reference TRBV2 and TRBJ1-4): EPEVTQTPSHQVTQMGQEVILRCVPISNHLYFYWYRQILGQKVEFLVSFYNNEISEKSEIFDDQFSVERPDGSNFTLKIRSTKLEDSAMYFCASSVRTIFENEKLFFGSGTQLSVL.

This chain uses TRBV27 with TRBJ2-3; 8 bases align to TRBD2. Germline V lookup: CDR1 MNHEY, CDR2 SMNVEV (reference sequence). Germline trimming cut 2 bases from V and 0 bases from J; bases unmatched to any gene: 7. The CDR3 has 17 amino acids. In DNA, the CDR3 is TGTGCCAGCAGTTTAACCTACGGGGGGGGTAGCACAGATACGCAGTATTTT. Protein: CASSLTYGGGSTDTQYF.

The chain carries TRBV19 and TRBJ1-3; D is uncertain. The CDR3 covers 12 residues. Trimming stripped 9 bases from V and 0 bases from J, with 6 bases between. Per the germline V gene, CDR1 is LNHDA and CDR2 is SQIVND (reference sequence). CDR3 in DNA: TGTGCCAGCGGGGTCTCTGGAAACACCATATATTTT. It yields the protein CASGVSGNTIYF.

The CDR3 sequence: CASGQGAYWEQYF. DNA of the CDR3: TGTGCCAGCGGGCAGGGGGCTTATTGGGAGCAGTACTTC. This chain uses TRBV27 with TRBJ2-7; TRBD1 agrees at 8 bases. Germline V CDR1 and CDR2: MNHEY, SMNVEV (reference sequence). J gave up 7 bases and V 8 bases, and 10 bases lay outside the gene matches. This CDR3 has 13 amino acids.

The chain has TRBV7-9 and TRBJ2-1; 7 nucleotides agree with TRBD1. The CDR3 contains 14 residues. The J segment lost 6 bases and the V segment lost 5 bases, leaving 7 bases of the junction unmatched. Germline V gene data show CDR1 as SEHNR and CDR2 as FQNEAQ (reference sequence). CDR3 loop: CASSPPTGSNEQFF. CDR3 coding DNA: TGTGCCAGCAGCCCCCCGACAGGGAGCAATGAGCAGTTCTTC.

The rearrangement joins TRBV9 to TRBJ1-2, with TRBD1 matching over 8 bases. CDR3 length: 14 amino acids. Per germline, CDR1 SGDLS and CDR2 YYNGEE. With V trimmed by 3 bases and J by 8 bases, 9 bases remained unmatched. This chain's CDR3 is CASSAATGVEGYTF. Here the CDR3 DNA reads TGTGCCAGCAGCGCCGCGACAGGGGTAGAGGGCTACACCTTC.

The J gene is TRBJ1-2, the V gene TRBV5-6, with a possible D match to TRBD1 (5 bases). The V and J ends lost 4 bases and 4 bases respectively, with 23 bases between them. The CDR3 runs to 17 residues. CDR1 SGHDT and CDR2 YYEEEE come from the germline V gene. The chain's CDR3 is CASSPLLLGGVGYGYTF. As DNA, the CDR3 is TGTGCCAGCAGCCCCCTCCTACTTGGAGGGGTCGGCTATGGCTACACCTTC.

V and J are TRBV11-2 and TRBJ2-7, with a weak D call TRBD2 (5 bases). Trimming took 0 bases from V and 0 from J, leaving 12 bases between them. The CDR3 is 16 residues long. Germline V gene lookup returns CDR1 SGHAT and CDR2 FQNNGV. The CDR3 loop reads CASSLDYTTISYEQYF. In DNA, the CDR3 is TGTGCCAGCAGCTTAGATTATACGACTATCTCCTACGAGCAGTACTTC.

The chain recombines TRBV19 with TRBJ2-7; 11 bases match TRBD2. V shed 5 bases, J shed 5 bases, and the junction held 8 bases outside the gene matches. CDR1 LNHDA and CDR2 SQIVND come from the germline V gene (reference sequence). The CDR3 has 15 amino acids. Here the CDR3 DNA reads TGTGCCAGTAGTTCTACTAGCGGGAGTTTCGACGAGCAGTACTTC. Its protein product is CASSSTSGSFDEQYF. Full variable domain (rest looked up from reference TRBV19 and TRBJ2-7): DGGITQSPKYLFRKEGQNVTLSCEQNLNHDAMYWYRQDPGQGLRLIYYSQIVNDFQKGDIAEGYSVSREKKESFPLTVTSAQKNPTAFYLCASSSTSGSFDEQYFGPGTRLTVT.

The gene calls are TRBV2 and TRBJ1-4, with TRBD1 matching 8 bases. Germline V gene sequence: CDR1 SNHLY, CDR2 FYNNEI. The CDR3 sequence is 17 residues long. V trimming: 6 bases; J trimming: 0 bases; junction bases outside the gene matches: 9. CDR3 amino acids: CASSRRTGYATNEKLFF. CDR3 nucleotide sequence: TGTGCCAGCAGCCGACGGACAGGGTATGCAACTAATGAAAAACTGTTTTTT.

J is TRBJ1-6 and V is TRBV4-1; no clear D. The CDR3 contains 12 residues. Germline CDR1 reads MGHRA; CDR2 reads YSYEKL. V shed 0 bases and J shed 8 bases, with 2 bases lying between them. The CDR3 spells CASSQDYSPLHF. DNA for the CDR3: TGCGCCAGCAGCCAAGACTATTCACCCCTCCACTTT.

The V call is TRBV11-2, the J call TRBJ2-1; TRBD2 matches 11 bases. The CDR3 is 17 residues long. Trimming at V came to 5 bases and at J to 5 bases, leaving 11 bases not matched to a gene. Germline V gene sequence: CDR1 SGHAT, CDR2 FQNNGV. CDR3 DNA: TGTGCCAGCAGCCACCGACTAGCGGGAAAGCTTAACAATGAGCAGTTCTTC. Protein sequence: CASSHRLAGKLNNEQFF.

The rearrangement joins TRBV2 to TRBJ2-7, with 9 bases fitting TRBD1. Unmatched junction bases numbered 9, after V lost 5 bases and J lost 4 bases. Germline CDR1 is SNHLY and CDR2 is FYNNEI. The CDR3 sequence is 15 residues long. The CDR3 loop is CASSSPGQGNYEQYF. The CDR3 nucleotides are TGTGCCAGCAGTTCGCCGGGACAGGGAAATTACGAGCAGTACTTC.

J is TRBJ1-5 and V is TRBV29-1; 9 bases map to TRBD1. Germline assignment: CDR1 SQVTM and CDR2 ANQGSEA. The length of the CDR3 is 14 residues. V gave up 5 bases and J gave up 11 bases; unmatched junction bases: 13. CDR3 protein: CSVSDSGDRVTQHF. The CDR3 nucleotides read TGCAGCGTTTCTGATTCGGGGGACAGGGTGACCCAGCATTTT.

The chain is built from TRBV2 and TRBJ1-2, with no clear D. The CDR3 covers 13 residues. The germline CDR1 and CDR2 sequences are SNHLY and FYNNEI. Trimming took 7 bases from V and 4 from J, leaving 13 bases between them. The CDR3 sequence: CASKVEDTYGYTF. CDR3 DNA: TGTGCCAGCAAGGTGGAGGATACCTATGGCTACACCTTC.

The rearrangement uses TRBV4-1 and TRBJ1-1; D is undetermined. The CDR3 is made up of 17 amino acids. Looked up from germline, CDR1 is MGHRA and CDR2 is YSYEKL. Trimming pared 0 bases from V and 4 bases from J, leaving 18 bases between. The CDR3 loop is CASSQEAGILAATEAFF. CDR3 in DNA: TGCGCCAGCAGCCAAGAGGCCGGGATCCTGGCAGCCACTGAAGCTTTCTTT.

The rearrangement joins TRBV2 to TRBJ1-1; 9 positions agree with TRBD1. CDR3 length: 14 amino acids. The trim removed 10 bases at V and 5 bases at J, leaving 11 bases unmatched. The germline V gene has CDR1 SNHLY and CDR2 FYNNEI. The CDR3 DNA reads as TGTGCCACCACAGGGGGCGCGCGGACTACTGAAGCTTTCTTT. Translation: CATTGGARTTEAFF. The full variable domain, rest sourced from reference TRBV2 and TRBJ1-1, is EPEVTQTPSHQVTQMGQEVILRCVPISNHLYFYWYRQILGQKVEFLVSFYNNEISEKSEIFDDQFSVERPDGSNFTLKIRSTKLEDSAMYFCATTGGARTTEAFFGQGTRLTVV.

This sequence joins TRBV5-1 and TRBJ1-3; D uncertain. The germline V gene has CDR1 SGHRS and CDR2 YFSETQ. The CDR3 is 16 residues long. V dropped 0 bases and J dropped 0 bases, with 10 bases sitting between them. The DNA of the CDR3 is TGCGCCAGCAGCTTGGGGGCAGTAAACTCTGGAAACACCATATATTTT. It yields the protein CASSLGAVNSGNTIYF.

V usage is TRBV7-9 and J usage is TRBJ2-7, with TRBD1 as a possible D gene (6 bases). The CDR3 is 14 residues long. V gave up 7 bases and J gave up 4 bases, with 17 bases separating them. CDR1 SEHNR and CDR2 FQNEAQ come from the germline V gene (reference sequence). CDR3 protein: CASTLGGLKYEQYF. The CDR3 nucleotides read TGTGCCAGCACCCTAGGGGGTTTAAAATACGAGCAGTACTTC.

The chain uses TRBV11-1 and TRBJ2-7; 9 bases map to TRBD1. Germline V CDR1 and CDR2: SGHAT, FQDESV (reference sequence). The CDR3 consists of 15 residues. J gave up 4 bases and V 4 bases, and 8 bases lay outside the gene matches. The CDR3 loop is CASSSTGTGNYEQYF. The CDR3 region has the DNA TGTGCCAGCAGCTCCACCGGGACAGGGAATTACGAGCAGTACTTC.

The V gene is TRBV6-5, the J gene TRBJ2-7, with 7 bases matching TRBD1. The length of the CDR3 is 16 residues. CDR1 and CDR2 from the germline V gene are MNHEY and SVGAGI. The junction had 7 bases not matched to a gene; V was cut back by 2 bases and J by 0 bases. CDR3 coding DNA: TGTGCCAGCAGTTACCCCACGACAGGGAGCTCCTACGAGCAGTACTTC. This codes for CASSYPTTGSSYEQYF.

The chain links TRBV2 to TRBJ2-3; 11 nucleotides align to TRBD1. This CDR3 is built from 13 residues. Per germline, CDR1 SNHLY and CDR2 FYNNEI. V lost 10 bases, J lost 4 bases, and 4 bases stayed unmatched. Here the CDR3 reads CATRTGGADTQYF. The CDR3, as DNA: TGTGCCACACGGACAGGGGGCGCAGATACGCAGTATTTT. Combining the CDR3 with reference TRBV2 and TRBJ2-3 gives the whole variable domain EPEVTQTPSHQVTQMGQEVILRCVPISNHLYFYWYRQILGQKVEFLVSFYNNEISEKSEIFDDQFSVERPDGSNFTLKIRSTKLEDSAMYFCATRTGGADTQYFGPGTRLTVL.

This chain uses TRBV6-1 with TRBJ2-5; D gene ambiguous. This CDR3 is built from 14 residues. The V gene's germline CDR1 is MNHNS and CDR2 SASEGT. Between the trimmed V and J ends, which lost 2 bases and 1 base, there was a span of 8 bases. CDR3 sequence reads: CASSEFYSQETQYF. CDR3 sequence (DNA): TGTGCCAGCAGTGAATTTTACAGCCAAGAGACCCAGTACTTC.

This chain connects TRBV4-3 to TRBJ2-5; 9 bases match TRBD2. The CDR3 spans 16 residues. CDR1 is LGHNA, CDR2 YSLEER, per germline. The V gene end was trimmed by 3 bases and the J gene end by 2 bases; junction bases not matched to a gene: 7. The CDR3 DNA reads TGCGCCAGCAGCCACATAGCGGGGGACCCTCAAGAGACCCAGTACTTC. This gives the protein CASSHIAGDPQETQYF.